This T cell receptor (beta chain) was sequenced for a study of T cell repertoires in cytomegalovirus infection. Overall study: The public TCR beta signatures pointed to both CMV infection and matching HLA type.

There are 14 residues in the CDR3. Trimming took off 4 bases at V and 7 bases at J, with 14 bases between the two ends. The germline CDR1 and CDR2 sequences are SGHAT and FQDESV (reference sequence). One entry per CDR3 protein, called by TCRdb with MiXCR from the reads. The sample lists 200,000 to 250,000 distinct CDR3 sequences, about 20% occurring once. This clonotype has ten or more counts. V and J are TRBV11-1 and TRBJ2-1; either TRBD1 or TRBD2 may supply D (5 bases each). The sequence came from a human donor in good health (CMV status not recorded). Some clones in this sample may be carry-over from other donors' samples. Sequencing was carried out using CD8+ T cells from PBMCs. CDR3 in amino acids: CASSSSGNRNEQFF. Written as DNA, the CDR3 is TGTGCCAGCAGCTCATCCGGGAACAGGAATGAGCAGTTCTTC.